This T cell receptor (beta chain) was documented in a study of CD8 T cells in ankylosing spondylitis. Overall study findings and caveats: What appeared characteristic of ankylosing spondylitis blood was a TCR beta motif of eight highly homologous variants.

This clonotype has a handful of counts. Its antigen is not identified. As the method for making TCR beta libraries, quantitative 5'-RACE with molecular barcodes was used. Each CDR3 protein is one row after TCRdb ran MiXCR on the 5' RACE reads. The sample has under 950,000 distinct CDR3 sequences; 19% are singletons. This CDR3 is 14 amino acids long. Germline V lookup: CDR1 LGHNA, CDR2 YSLEER. The germline V and J ends were trimmed by 8 bases and 5 bases, with 16 bases remaining between them. The sequence was obtained from a male donor with ankylosing spondylitis. The chain combines TRBV4-3 with TRBJ2-1; D tentatively fits TRBD1 or TRBD2 (5 bases each). The sample comprised blood, either unsorted or a sorted T cell fraction (not recorded which). CDR3 in amino acids: CASGTWGPNNEQFF. As DNA, the CDR3 is TGCGCCAGCGGTACCTGGGGACCAAACAATGAGCAGTTCTTC.